The 15 T cell receptor beta chains given below trace back to one sample, sequenced in a study of early T cells in non-severe SARS-CoV-2 infection (dated by TCRdb to the early 2020s). The library was built by means of 5' RACE. The reads were generated on a NextSeq 500. In TCRdb, the public reads were trimmed at Q25 with fastp and aligned with MiXCR, with productive beta chains retained. Rows with a matching CDR3 protein are joined into one entry that keeps the most common DNA and genes. This sample gives tens of thousands of distinct CDR3 sequences in total; approximately 6.2% of them show up just once. About 20% of the sample goes to the ten largest clones. The material sequenced was whole blood, taken at baseline. The source is an adult who was a healthcare worker with PCR-confirmed SARS-CoV-2 infection or an uninfected control (not recorded which).

This clonotype was observed at least ten times. The gene calls are TRBV7-9 and TRBJ2-2; no clear D. V lost 1 base to trimming and J lost 5 bases, with 5 bases between them. The germline V gene encodes CDR1 SEHNR and CDR2 FQNEAQ (reference sequence). This CDR3 contains 13 residues. Here the CDR3 DNA reads TGTGCCAGCAGCTTAGATTCAACCGGGGAGCTGTTTTTT. Translated, it gives CASSLDSTGELFF.

This clonotype was counted between two and nine times. CDR3 coding DNA: TGTGCCAGCAGCCAAATGGGACTCGGGCGCCTGAATACGCAGTATTTT. Protein sequence: CASSQMGLGRLNTQYF. The V call is TRBV4-2, the J call TRBJ2-3; possibly TRBD2 for D (6 bases). V was cut by 2 bases and J by 7 bases, with 19 bases left in between. The CDR3 has 16 residues. CDR1 is LGHNA and CDR2 is YNFKEQ in the germline V gene.

This clonotype showed up many times. V gene TRBV2 combines with J gene TRBJ2-1, with no clear D. The CDR3 totals 14 residues. V was shortened by 6 bases and J by 0 bases, with 9 bases between the two germline ends. Germline assignment: CDR1 SNHLY and CDR2 FYNNEI. CDR3 sequence (DNA): TGTGCCAGCAGGGTCTTGAACTCCTACAATGAGCAGTTCTTC. Protein: CASRVLNSYNEQFF.

The sample holds a few counts of this clonotype. CDR3 sequence: CASSGSASYEQYF. CDR3 DNA sequence: TGTGCCAGCAGCGGATCCGCCTCTTACGAGCAGTACTTC. This chain joins TRBV7-2 and TRBJ2-7; D is unclear. Looked up from germline, CDR1 is SGHTA and CDR2 is FQGNSA. V was trimmed by 5 bases and J by 4 bases, leaving 12 bases between them. The CDR3 sequence is 13 residues long.

This clonotype was seen a handful of times. J is TRBJ2-4 and V is TRBV6-1; TRBD1 aligns across 8 bases. The germline V gene has CDR1 MNHNS and CDR2 SASEGT. The CDR3 totals 17 residues. The junction had 11 bases not matched to a gene; V was cut back by 6 bases and J by 1 base. The CDR3 coding sequence is TGTGCCAGCAGACCGACAGGGGACTCGGGGGCCAAAAACATTCAGTACTTC. It codes for CASRPTGDSGAKNIQYF.

This clonotype was counted at least ten times. The rearrangement joins TRBV9 to TRBJ2-1; 13 bases fit TRBD2. V shed 2 bases and J 5 bases; nucleotides not matched to a gene: 13. Germline V CDR1 and CDR2: SGDLS, YYNGEE. This CDR3 is built from 19 residues. Written as DNA, the CDR3 is TGTGCCAGCAGCGTCCCCAGAACTAGCGGGAGGGTTAGCGACAATGAGCAGTTCTTC. Amino acid sequence: CASSVPRTSGRVSDNEQFF.

This clonotype turned up a few times. The chain has TRBV10-3 and TRBJ2-4, with TRBD2 identical over 10 bases. The CDR3 consists of 15 residues. J lost 6 bases, V lost 2 bases, and 4 bases had no gene match. CDR1 is ENHRY, CDR2 SYGVKD, per germline. Here the CDR3 DNA reads TGTGCCATCAGTGAGCTGGCTAGCGGGAGAAACATTCAGTACTTC. Protein product: CAISELASGRNIQYF.

The chain links TRBV11-2 to TRBJ2-7; perhaps TRBD2 as D (6 bases). CDR1 is SGHAT and CDR2 is FQNNGV in the germline V gene. This CDR3 contains 13 residues. Between the trimmed V and J ends, which lost 3 bases and 4 bases, there was a span of 10 bases. The DNA for the CDR3 is TGTGCCAGCAGCTTGGGGGGTTTATACGAGCAGTACTTC. Amino acids: CASSLGGLYEQYF.

The sample holds many counts of this clonotype. The V gene is TRBV11-2, the J gene TRBJ2-1; TRBD1 matches 7 bases. V dropped 1 base and J dropped 0; count of bases not matched to a gene: 9. The CDR3 is made up of 18 amino acids. Germline CDR1 is SGHAT and CDR2 is FQNNGV. In DNA form, the CDR3 reads TGTGCCAGCAGCTTAGGGGAGATGACAGGGAGCTCCTACAATGAGCAGTTCTTC. This sequence encodes CASSLGEMTGSSYNEQFF.

There are a few counts of this clonotype. V gene TRBV25-1 combines with J gene TRBJ2-5; D is possibly TRBD1 (6 bases). The CDR3 is made up of 17 amino acids. V was cut by 5 bases and J by 0 bases, with 19 bases left in between. Per germline, CDR1 MGHDK and CDR2 SYGVNS. The CDR3 bases are TGTGCCAGCAGTCCCCGGGGTATAGGACAGCACCAAGAGACCCAGTACTTC. This gives the protein CASSPRGIGQHQETQYF.

This clonotype was picked up a small number of times. The chain recombines TRBV27 with TRBJ2-1; D unclear. With 7 bases removed from V and 0 bases from J, the gap between germline ends came to 16 bases. Germline V gene sequence: CDR1 MNHEY, CDR2 SMNVEV (reference sequence). CDR3 length: 16 amino acids. The CDR3 spells CASTSAPGPSYNEQFF. The CDR3 DNA reads TGTGCCAGCACCTCGGCCCCCGGGCCCTCCTACAATGAGCAGTTCTTC.

Many counts were recorded for this clonotype. The chain has TRBV5-1 and TRBJ2-3, with 9 bases fitting TRBD1. Germline V gives CDR1 SGHRS, CDR2 YFSETQ. The J segment lost 4 bases and the V segment lost 4 bases, leaving 13 bases of the junction unmatched. The CDR3 has 17 amino acids. In DNA, the CDR3 is TGCGCCAGCAGCCGCGGGGACAGGGCAGGTTCCCCAGATACGCAGTATTTT. Amino acids: CASSRGDRAGSPDTQYF.

This clonotype has a count of ten or more. The gene calls are TRBV7-2 and TRBJ2-1; D not certain. The germline CDR1 and CDR2 sequences are SGHTA and FQGNSA. Trimming removed 5 bases at V and 3 bases at J, with 8 bases between. CDR3 length equals 13 residues. The CDR3 loop is CASSPGYYNEQFF. The CDR3 coding sequence is TGTGCCAGCAGCCCGGGCTACTACAATGAGCAGTTCTTC.

In this sample, this clonotype turned up many times. This chain links TRBV6-2 or TRBV6-3 with TRBJ1-1; 10 bases map to TRBD1. The CDR3 loop spans 12 amino acids. Per germline, CDR1 MNHEY and CDR2 SVGEGT. Trimming removed 5 bases from V and 9 bases from J; junction bases left unmatched: 3. CDR3 bases: TGTGCCAGCAGTCCGGGACAGGGGCAAGCTTTCTTT. Protein product: CASSPGQGQAFF.

The V gene is TRBV18, the J gene TRBJ2-7, with TRBD2 matching 9 bases. This CDR3 has 14 residues. V trimming: 3 bases; J trimming: 9 bases; junction bases outside the gene matches: 9. Germline V gene lookup returns CDR1 KGHSH and CDR2 LQKENI. The CDR3 nucleotides read TGTGCCAGCTCACCGACAGCGGGAGGCGGTCCGCAGTACTTC. Its protein product is CASSPTAGGGPQYF.